Below are 21 T cell receptor beta chains sequenced from a single sample in a study of T cell responses to AZD1222 COVID-19 vaccine. The repertoire was sequenced with immunoSEQ multiplex PCR; TCRdb's copy has only in-frame clones and lacks some. The profile shows about 96,000 clones, roughly nine tenths of them singletons. The sequencing here drew on peripheral blood, taken on day 0 of AZD1222 vaccination. The receptors were gathered from an adult in good health.

The gene calls are TRBV3-1 (or the pseudogene TRBV3-2) and TRBJ2-3; D is undetermined. The germline CDR1 and CDR2 sequences are LGHDT and YNNKEL (reference sequence). The CDR3 totals 15 residues. Trimming took 1 base from V and 2 from J, leaving 10 bases between them. The CDR3 here is CASSQVQIHTDTQYF. The CDR3, as DNA: TGTGCCAGCAGCCAAGTCCAAATCCACACAGATACGCAGTATTTT.

This chain connects TRBV15 to TRBJ1-5; D is uncertain. Germline CDR1 and CDR2: LNHNV and YYDKDF (reference sequence). CDR3 size: 15 residues. The germline V and J ends were trimmed by 0 bases and 4 bases, with 10 bases remaining between them. DNA for the CDR3: TGTGCCACCAGCAGAGATGGGGAACCAAATCAGCCCCAGCATTTT. The encoded protein is CATSRDGEPNQPQHF.

The V gene is TRBV4-2, the J gene TRBJ1-4; D is possibly TRBD1 (6 bases). The CDR3 contains 16 residues. V was shortened by 0 bases and J by 8 bases, with 16 bases between the two germline ends. Germline V gene lookup returns CDR1 LGHNA and CDR2 YNFKEQ. The CDR3 region is CASSQDPGQGQEKLFF. CDR3 coding DNA: TGTGCCAGCAGCCAAGATCCAGGGCAGGGACAAGAAAAACTGTTTTTT.

The rearrangement joins TRBV5-1 to TRBJ1-1, with unresolved D. With 1 base removed from V and 2 bases from J, the gap between germline ends came to 9 bases. The CDR3 length is 14 residues. Looked up from germline, CDR1 is SGHRS and CDR2 is YFSETQ. This CDR3 reads CASSLLSDNTEAFF. The DNA of the CDR3 is TGCGCCAGCAGCTTGTTATCAGATAACACTGAAGCTTTCTTT. The full variable domain, its missing parts supplied by reference TRBV5-1 and TRBJ1-1, is KAGVTQTPRYLIKTRGQQVTLSCSPISGHRSVSWYQQTPGQGLQFLFEYFSETQRNKGNFPGRFSGRQFSNSRSEMNVSTLELGDSALYLCASSLLSDNTEAFFGQGTRLTVV.

J is TRBJ1-2 and V is TRBV30, with 9 nucleotides matching TRBD1. This CDR3 spans 12 amino acids. With 3 bases clipped from V and 7 bases from J, the junction kept 3 bases outside the gene matches. Germline CDR1 and CDR2: GTSNPN and SVGIG (reference sequence). In DNA, the CDR3 is TGTGCCTGGAGCAGACAGGGGGGTGGCTACACCTTC. This translates into CAWSRQGGGYTF. Full variable domain (remainder filled in from reference TRBV30 and TRBJ1-2): SQTIHQWPATLVQPVGSPLSLECTVEGTSNPNLYWYRQAAGRGLQLLFYSVGIGQISSEVPQNLSASRPQDRQFILSSKKLLLSDSGFYLCAWSRQGGGYTFGSGTRLTVV.

This chain joins TRBV2 and TRBJ2-7, with TRBD2 matching 11 bases. Germline V gene lookup returns CDR1 SNHLY and CDR2 FYNNEI. V lost 3 bases to trimming and J lost 7 bases; unmatched junction nucleotides: 8. The CDR3 runs to 15 residues. CDR3: CASSEFSGGAWEQYF. The CDR3 DNA is TGTGCCAGCAGTGAGTTTAGCGGGGGGGCTTGGGAGCAGTACTTC.

This clone was recorded once. The chain employs TRBV2 and TRBJ1-5; TRBD1 matches at 7 bases. Per the germline V gene, CDR1 is SNHLY and CDR2 is FYNNEI. This CDR3 has 13 amino acids. V shed 4 bases and J 7 bases; nucleotides not matched to a gene: 4. CDR3 residues: CASSGQGQQPQHF. For the CDR3, the DNA is TGTGCCAGCAGTGGACAGGGACAACAGCCCCAGCATTTT. The full variable domain, completed using reference TRBV2 and TRBJ1-5, is EPEVTQTPSHQVTQMGQEVILRCVPISNHLYFYWYRQILGQKVEFLVSFYNNEISEKSEIFDDQFSVERPDGSNFTLKIRSTKLEDSAMYFCASSGQGQQPQHFGDGTRLSIL.

This clone came up once. This chain joins TRBV4-2 and TRBJ1-5; tentative D call: TRBD1 (6 bases). Germline V gives CDR1 LGHNA, CDR2 YNFKEQ. This CDR3 has 16 amino acids. V shed 1 base and J shed 9 bases, with 19 bases lying between them. The DNA for the CDR3 is TGTGCCAGCAGCCAAGGGGTCACACTAACAGGGCTGCCCCAGCATTTT. As protein: CASSQGVTLTGLPQHF.

This sequence joins TRBV7-2 and TRBJ2-7; D gene unclear. Germline lookup yields CDR1 SGHTA and CDR2 FQGNSA. CDR3 size: 15 residues. The germline V and J ends were trimmed by 5 bases and 0 bases, with 14 bases remaining between them. The CDR3 here is CASSPTSTVSYEQYF. CDR3 nucleotide sequence: TGTGCCAGCAGCCCCACATCCACAGTCTCCTACGAGCAGTACTTC.

V usage is TRBV27 and J usage is TRBJ1-1; tentatively, D is TRBD1 (5 bases). CDR3 size: 18 residues. From germline, CDR1 is MNHEY and CDR2 SMNVEV (reference sequence). V was clipped by 0 bases and J by 1 base, with 18 bases between them. DNA for the CDR3: TGTGCCAGCAGTTTATCTAAGGGGCGGGTCGGGGGGAACACTGAAGCTTTCTTT. Translating gives CASSLSKGRVGGNTEAFF.

The gene calls are TRBV28 and TRBJ1-5; the D gene is possibly TRBD1 (5 bases). Trimming removed 5 bases from V and 7 bases from J, with 15 bases in between. The CDR3 runs to 14 residues. Germline values: CDR1 MDHEN, CDR2 SYDVKM. The CDR3 spells CASSGTVWRQPQHF. The DNA of the CDR3 is TGTGCCAGCAGTGGGACGGTGTGGCGGCAGCCCCAGCATTTT.

The J gene is TRBJ1-2, the V gene TRBV28, with D unclear. Germline CDR1 is MDHEN and CDR2 is SYDVKM. V lost 8 bases and J 3 bases, leaving 10 bases between the germline ends. CDR3 size: 12 residues. In DNA, the CDR3 is TGTGCCAGCGCTAGGACGGACTATGGCTACACCTTC. It translates to CASARTDYGYTF.

This clone was found once. This chain links TRBV10-3 with TRBJ1-1; no reliable D call. The V gene lost 3 bases and the J gene lost 1 base, with 9 bases spanning the gap. CDR1 and CDR2 (germline): ENHRY, SYGVKD. CDR3 size: 14 residues. The CDR3 is CAISERGSNTEAFF. As DNA, the CDR3 is TGTGCCATCAGTGAACGGGGTTCGAACACTGAAGCTTTCTTT.

DNA for the CDR3: TGTGCCAGCACCAGGGACAGCAACTATGGCTACACCTTC. Residues: CASTRDSNYGYTF. V usage is TRBV6-5 and J usage is TRBJ1-2; 7 bases agree with TRBD1. In germline, CDR1 is MNHEY, CDR2 SVGAGI. The V gene end was trimmed by 7 bases and the J gene end by 2 bases; junction bases not matched to a gene: 4. This CDR3 has 13 residues.

In its sample, this clone was seen once. The rearrangement uses TRBV7-8 and TRBJ2-3; perhaps D is TRBD1 or TRBD2 (6 bases each). V was clipped by 1 base and J by 2 bases, with 10 bases between them. The germline gives CDR1 SGHVS, CDR2 FQNEAQ. This CDR3 comprises 15 residues. The CDR3 sequence is CASSLVGGPTDTQYF. In DNA form, the CDR3 reads TGTGCCAGCAGCTTAGTGGGGGGCCCCACAGATACGCAGTATTTT.

This clone was found once. J is TRBJ2-7 and V is TRBV12-3 or TRBV12-4; 7 positions match TRBD2. The CDR3 has 13 amino acids. Losses at the gene ends were 5 bases for V and 3 bases for J; bases not matched to a gene: 4. The CDR3 region has the DNA TGTGCCAGCAGTCCCGGGGGGAGCTACGAGCAGTACTTC. This translates into CASSPGGSYEQYF.

Many counts were recorded for this clone. The chain employs TRBV2 and TRBJ2-1, with D perhaps matching TRBD2 (5 bases). The CDR3 runs 15 residues. CDR1 and CDR2 (germline): SNHLY, FYNNEI. Trimming shortened V by 6 bases and J by 10 bases, and 22 bases separated the two germline ends. The CDR3 sequence: CASRGSEYDYVEQFF. The CDR3 DNA reads TGTGCCAGCAGGGGGTCAGAGTACGACTACGTAGAGCAGTTCTTC. The full variable domain, rest sourced from reference TRBV2 and TRBJ2-1, is EPEVTQTPSHQVTQMGQEVILRCVPISNHLYFYWYRQILGQKVEFLVSFYNNEISEKSEIFDDQFSVERPDGSNFTLKIRSTKLEDSAMYFCASRGSEYDYVEQFFGPGTRLTVL.

V is TRBV5-1 and J is TRBJ2-5, with TRBD1 matching over 11 bases. This CDR3 has 14 residues. V shed 3 bases and J 4 bases; nucleotides not matched to a gene: 2. Germline CDR1 and CDR2: SGHRS and YFSETQ. The CDR3 protein is CASSWDRGRETQYF. The CDR3 DNA is TGCGCCAGCAGCTGGGACAGGGGGAGAGAGACCCAGTACTTC.

V and J are TRBV7-2 and TRBJ2-1; D is possibly TRBD1 or TRBD2 (6 bases each). V lost 2 bases and J 10 bases, leaving 18 bases between the germline ends. Looked up from germline, CDR1 is SGHTA and CDR2 is FQGNSA. The CDR3 loop spans 15 amino acids. The CDR3 region has the DNA TGTGCCAGCAGCTTACAGGGGAGGTGGGAATGGGAGCAGTTCTTC. Translating it yields CASSLQGRWEWEQFF.

The V and J genes are TRBV2 and TRBJ1-1, with 10 bases lining up with TRBD1. V trimming: 6 bases; J trimming: 1 base; junction bases outside the gene matches: 8. CDR1 SNHLY and CDR2 FYNNEI come from the germline V gene. The CDR3 has 16 amino acids. The CDR3 coding sequence is TGTGCCAGCAGGCGAGACAGGGGGCTGGGGAACACTGAAGCTTTCTTT. It translates to CASRRDRGLGNTEAFF.

This clone was observed a handful of times. The chain is built from TRBV7-2 and TRBJ1-2, with D maybe TRBD1 (6 bases). Germline values: CDR1 SGHTA, CDR2 FQGNSA. CDR3 length: 15 residues. V was cut by 2 bases and J by 6 bases, with 16 bases left in between. The CDR3 region has the DNA TGTGCCAGCAGCTTAAGGTTTTTAGGGGGAGATGGCTACACCTTC. Protein: CASSLRFLGGDGYTF.